The 8 T cell receptor beta chains reported below all come from one sample, sequenced in a study of control samples from healthy donors and cancer patients (dated by TCRdb to 2019 to 2021). Receptor amplification or capture employed the immunoSEQ multiplex PCR assay. Drawn from immuneACCESS, this table holds only the in-frame rearrangements with V and J called that TCRdb kept. Clones are partly lost; checked studies trace under half to an unresolved V gene and leave the rest unexplained. This sample holds roughly 79,000 clones; over 65% were observed only once. The top ten clones comprise roughly 16% of the sample. The specimen was blood. These receptors originate from a man aged 50-59 years in good health.

This clone has just one count. CDR3 in amino acids: CAWASGTDTQYF. The DNA of the CDR3 is TGTGCCTGGGCTAGCGGCACAGATACGCAGTATTTT. The rearrangement joins TRBV30 to TRBJ2-3, with TRBD2 as a possible D gene (6 bases). The CDR3 is 12 amino acids. Trimming took off 5 bases at V and 1 base at J, with 7 bases between the two ends. In germline, CDR1 is GTSNPN, CDR2 SVGIG (reference sequence). Full variable domain (rest looked up from reference TRBV30 and TRBJ2-3): SQTIHQWPATLVQPVGSPLSLECTVEGTSNPNLYWYRQAAGRGLQLLFYSVGIGQISSEVPQNLSASRPQDRQFILSSKKLLLSDSGFYLCAWASGTDTQYFGPGTRLTVL.

This clone was detected only a few times. V is TRBV6-2 or TRBV6-3 and J is TRBJ2-7; D may match TRBD1 or TRBD2 (5 bases each). The length of the CDR3 is 15 residues. The germline V and J ends were trimmed by 5 bases and 6 bases, with 20 bases remaining between them. CDR1 is MNHEY, CDR2 SVGEGT, per germline. The CDR3 DNA is TGTGCCAGCAGTAAACCAGGGACCCGCCTTGTCGAGCAGTACTTC. Amino acid sequence: CASSKPGTRLVEQYF.

This clone has a single count. The V gene is TRBV12-3 or TRBV12-4, the J gene TRBJ2-7; either TRBD1 or TRBD2 may fit D (5 bases each). The V end was cut by 4 bases, the J end by 6 bases, with 13 bases between. CDR3 size: 13 residues. The CDR3 sequence: CASSSGTSLEQYF. The CDR3 DNA sequence: TGTGCCAGCAGTTCGGGGACCAGCCTCGAGCAGTACTTC.

This chain links TRBV19 with TRBJ1-1, with D possibly being TRBD1 (6 bases). The germline V gene encodes CDR1 LNHDA and CDR2 SQIVND (reference sequence). The V gene lost 5 bases and the J gene lost 1 base, with 14 bases spanning the gap. The CDR3 is 15 residues long. The chain's CDR3 is CASSPYRAGNTEAFF. The CDR3 DNA sequence: TGTGCCAGTAGTCCATACAGGGCCGGGAACACTGAAGCTTTCTTT.

The gene calls are TRBV5-4 and TRBJ1-1, with a weak D call TRBD1 (5 bases). The CDR3 length is 15 residues. V was clipped by 1 base and J by 0 bases, with 10 bases between them. The germline CDR1 and CDR2 sequences are SGHNT and YYREEE (reference sequence). The DNA of the CDR3 is TGTGCCAGCAGCTTGCCGGGACCGCTGAACACTGAAGCTTTCTTT. Its protein product is CASSLPGPLNTEAFF.

The chain links TRBV7-2 to TRBJ2-2; 7 nucleotides match TRBD1. J gave up 4 bases and V 1 base, and 3 bases lay outside the gene matches. This CDR3 has 15 residues. Germline-derived CDR1 and CDR2 are SGHTA and FQGNSA. CDR3 residues: CASSLVTGVTGELFF. CDR3 nucleotide sequence: TGTGCCAGCAGCTTAGTTACAGGGGTCACCGGGGAGCTGTTTTTT.

This clone was counted at least ten times. V is TRBV4-2 and J is TRBJ2-4; TRBD2 agrees at 9 bases. The V gene end was trimmed by 0 bases and the J gene end by 1 base; junction bases not matched to a gene: 7. Germline CDR1 is LGHNA and CDR2 is YNFKEQ. The CDR3 sequence is 18 residues long. In DNA form, the CDR3 reads TGTGCCAGCAGCCAAGATGCGGCGGGAGGGCCGGCCAAAAACATTCAGTACTTC. It specifies CASSQDAAGGPAKNIQYF.

This chain joins TRBV19 and TRBJ1-1; 7 bases are a match to TRBD1. CDR3 length equals 14 residues. From germline, CDR1 is LNHDA and CDR2 SQIVND (reference sequence). The ends lost 8 bases at V and 1 base at J; junction bases unmatched: 7. CDR3 sequence reads: CASRTGAANTEAFF. The CDR3 DNA follows: TGTGCCAGTCGTACAGGGGCCGCGAACACTGAAGCTTTCTTT.